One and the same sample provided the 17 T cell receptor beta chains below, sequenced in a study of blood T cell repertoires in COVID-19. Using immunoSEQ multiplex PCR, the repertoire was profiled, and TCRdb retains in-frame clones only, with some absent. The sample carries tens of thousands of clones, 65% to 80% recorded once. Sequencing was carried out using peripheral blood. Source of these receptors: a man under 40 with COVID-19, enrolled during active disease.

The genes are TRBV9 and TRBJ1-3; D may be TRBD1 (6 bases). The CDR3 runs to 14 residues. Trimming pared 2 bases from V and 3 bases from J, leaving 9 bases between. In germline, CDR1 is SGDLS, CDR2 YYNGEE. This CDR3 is CASSVTGFGNTIYF. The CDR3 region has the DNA TGTGCCAGCAGCGTTACAGGGTTTGGAAACACCATATATTTT. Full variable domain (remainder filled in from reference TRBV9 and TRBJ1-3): DSGVTQTPKHLITATGQRVTLRCSPRSGDLSVYWYQQSLDQGLQFLIQYYNGEERAKGNILERFSAQQFPDLHSELNLSSLELGDSALYFCASSVTGFGNTIYFGEGSWLTVV.

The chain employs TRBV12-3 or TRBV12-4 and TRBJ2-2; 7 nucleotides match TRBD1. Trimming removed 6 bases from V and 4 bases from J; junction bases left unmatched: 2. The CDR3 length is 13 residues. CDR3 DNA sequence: TGTGCCAGCAGCAACAGGGGCACCGGGGAGCTGTTTTTT. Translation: CASSNRGTGELFF.

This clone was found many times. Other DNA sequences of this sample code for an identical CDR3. Here the CDR3 reads CASSPGYEQYF. Here the CDR3 DNA reads TGTGCCAGCAGCCCGGGGTACGAGCAGTACTTC. The V and J genes are TRBV7-6 and TRBJ2-7; a possible D gene is TRBD2 (5 bases). Germline lookup yields CDR1 SGHVS and CDR2 FNYEAQ. V gave up 5 bases and J gave up 4 bases, with 6 bases separating them. The CDR3 is made up of 11 amino acids. The whole variable domain, filled in from reference TRBV7-6 and TRBJ2-7, reads GAGVSQSPRYKVTKRGQDVALRCDPISGHVSLYWYRQALGQGPEFLTYFNYEAQQDKSGLPNDRFSAERPEGSISTLTIQRTEQRDSAMYRCASSPGYEQYFGPGTRLTVT.

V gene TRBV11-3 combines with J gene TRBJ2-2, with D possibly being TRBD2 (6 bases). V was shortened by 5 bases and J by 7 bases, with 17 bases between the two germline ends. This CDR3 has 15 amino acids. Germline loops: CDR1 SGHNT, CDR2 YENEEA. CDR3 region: CASSPRASEGGELFF. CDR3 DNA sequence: TGTGCCAGCAGCCCCCGGGCTAGCGAGGGCGGGGAGCTGTTTTTT.

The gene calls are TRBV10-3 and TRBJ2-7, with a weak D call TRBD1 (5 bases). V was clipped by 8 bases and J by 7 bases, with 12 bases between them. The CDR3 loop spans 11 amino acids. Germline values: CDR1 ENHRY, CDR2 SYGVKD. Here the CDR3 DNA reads TGTGCCATCCTCAGGGCCGGAGAGCAGTACTTC. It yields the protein CAILRAGEQYF.

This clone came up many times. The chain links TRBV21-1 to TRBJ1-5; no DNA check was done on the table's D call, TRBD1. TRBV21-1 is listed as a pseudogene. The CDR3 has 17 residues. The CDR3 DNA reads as TGTGCCAGCACCCTATCGTCGACAGGGTATAGCAATCAGCCCCAGCATTTT. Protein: CASTLSSTGYSNQPQHF.

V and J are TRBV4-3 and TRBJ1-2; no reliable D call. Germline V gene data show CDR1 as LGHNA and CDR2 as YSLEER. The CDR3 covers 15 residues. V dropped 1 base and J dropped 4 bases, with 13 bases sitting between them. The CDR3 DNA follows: TGCGCCAGCAGCCAAGGGTCGGGTGGGTCCTATGGCTACACCTTC. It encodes CASSQGSGGSYGYTF.

The CDR3 DNA is TGTGCCAGTAGTATTTTCAGGGGATCCACTGAAGCTTTCTTT. This codes for CASSIFRGSTEAFF. V and J are TRBV19 and TRBJ1-1; perhaps TRBD1 as D (6 bases). This CDR3 is built from 14 residues. Per germline, CDR1 LNHDA and CDR2 SQIVND (reference sequence). V lost 3 bases, J lost 4 bases, and 12 bases lay in between.

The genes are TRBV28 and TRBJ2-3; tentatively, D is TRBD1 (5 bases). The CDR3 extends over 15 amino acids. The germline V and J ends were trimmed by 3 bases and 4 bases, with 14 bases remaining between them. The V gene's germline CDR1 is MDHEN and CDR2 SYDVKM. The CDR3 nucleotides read TGTGCCAGCAGTTTGGGGCAGGGTGAGGCAGATACGCAGTATTTT. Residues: CASSLGQGEADTQYF.

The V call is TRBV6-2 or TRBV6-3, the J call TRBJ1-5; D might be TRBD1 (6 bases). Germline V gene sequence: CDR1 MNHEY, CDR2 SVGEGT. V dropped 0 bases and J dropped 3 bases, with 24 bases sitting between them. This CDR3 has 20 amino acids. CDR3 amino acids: CASSYSQRGGADPANQPQHF. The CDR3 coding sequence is TGTGCCAGCAGTTACTCGCAAAGGGGGGGCGCAGATCCCGCCAATCAGCCCCAGCATTTT.

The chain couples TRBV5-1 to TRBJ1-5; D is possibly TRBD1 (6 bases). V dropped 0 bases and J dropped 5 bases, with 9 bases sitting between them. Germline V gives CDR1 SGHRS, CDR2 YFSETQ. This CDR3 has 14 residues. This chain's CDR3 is CASSLAGGDQPQHF. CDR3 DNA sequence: TGCGCCAGCAGCTTGGCTGGGGGCGATCAGCCCCAGCATTTT.

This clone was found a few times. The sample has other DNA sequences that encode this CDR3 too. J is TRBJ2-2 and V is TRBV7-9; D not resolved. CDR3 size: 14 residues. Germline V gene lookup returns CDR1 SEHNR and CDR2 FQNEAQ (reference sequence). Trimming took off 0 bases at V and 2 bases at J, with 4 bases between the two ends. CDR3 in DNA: TGTGCCAGCAGCTTAGCCAGAAACACCGGGGAGCTGTTTTTT. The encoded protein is CASSLARNTGELFF.

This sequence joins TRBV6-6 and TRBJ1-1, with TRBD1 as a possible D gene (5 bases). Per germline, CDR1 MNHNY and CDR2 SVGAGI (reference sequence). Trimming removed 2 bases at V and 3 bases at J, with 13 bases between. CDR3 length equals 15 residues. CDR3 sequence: CASSYRSGSDTEAFF. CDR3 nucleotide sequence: TGTGCCAGCAGTTACCGGTCAGGGTCCGACACTGAAGCTTTCTTT.

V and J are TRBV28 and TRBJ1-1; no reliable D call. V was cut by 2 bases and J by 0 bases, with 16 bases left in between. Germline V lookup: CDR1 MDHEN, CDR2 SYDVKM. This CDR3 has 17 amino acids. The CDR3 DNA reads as TGTGCCAGCAGTTTAATCAGGTCCCGTAACCTGAACACTGAAGCTTTCTTT. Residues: CASSLIRSRNLNTEAFF. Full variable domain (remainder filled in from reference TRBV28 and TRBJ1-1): DVKVTQSSRYLVKRTGEKVFLECVQDMDHENMFWYRQDPGLGLRLIYFSYDVKMKEKGDIPEGYSVSREKKERFSLILESASTNQTSMYLCASSLIRSRNLNTEAFFGQGTRLTVV.

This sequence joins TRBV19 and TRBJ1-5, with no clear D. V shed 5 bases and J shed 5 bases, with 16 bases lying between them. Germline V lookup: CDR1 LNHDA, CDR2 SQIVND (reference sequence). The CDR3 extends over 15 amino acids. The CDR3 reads CASSVGGSHHQPQHF. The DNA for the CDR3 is TGTGCCAGTAGTGTTGGAGGGTCCCATCATCAGCCCCAGCATTTT.

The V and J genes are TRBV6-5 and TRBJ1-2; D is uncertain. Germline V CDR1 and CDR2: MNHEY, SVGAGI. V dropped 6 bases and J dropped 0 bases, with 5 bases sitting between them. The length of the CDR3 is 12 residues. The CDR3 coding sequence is TGTGCCAGCAGCAGAACTAACTATGGCTACACCTTC. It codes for CASSRTNYGYTF.

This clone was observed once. CDR3 protein: CASSLARGRGAGDTQYF. The CDR3 nucleotides are TGTGCCAGCAGCTTAGCGCGGGGGCGGGGGGCTGGAGATACGCAGTATTTT. This chain uses TRBV7-2 with TRBJ2-3; 8 bases align to TRBD2. The CDR3 has 17 amino acids. The J segment lost 5 bases and the V segment lost 0 bases, leaving 10 bases of the junction unmatched. In germline, CDR1 is SGHTA, CDR2 FQGNSA.